Below are 5 T cell receptor beta chains sequenced from a single sample in a study of T cells after yellow fever vaccination. TCRdb ran MiXCR on the 5' RACE reads and lists one entry per CDR3 protein. The table shows more than 200,000 distinct CDR3 sequences, with approximately 3.8% occurring only once. Sequenced here: PBMCs, sampled 15 days after the yellow fever booster vaccination. Every receptor here comes from a man aged 18 to 35 who received the YFV17D yellow fever vaccine.

Ten or more counts support this clonotype. The J gene is TRBJ1-2, the V gene TRBV2, with TRBD1 as a possible D gene (5 bases). This CDR3 has 14 residues. Trimming took 3 bases from V and 7 from J, leaving 15 bases between them. CDR1 SNHLY and CDR2 FYNNEI come from the germline V gene. The CDR3 DNA is TGTGCCAGCAGTGATACCTCAGGGTTCGGTGGCTACACCTTC. Its protein is CASSDTSGFGGYTF.

This clonotype was seen repeatedly, ten times or more. The rearrangement joins TRBV6-6 to TRBJ1-1; perhaps TRBD1 as D (5 bases). Trimming stripped 3 bases from V and 2 bases from J, with 19 bases between. The CDR3 has 17 residues. The germline gives CDR1 MNHNY, CDR2 SVGAGI (reference sequence). In DNA, the CDR3 is TGTGCCAGCAGTTATCGAGGGGCGCTACCCTTCAACACTGAAGCTTTCTTT. This translates into CASSYRGALPFNTEAFF.

This clonotype was counted ten times or more. The chain's CDR3 is CASTSFDQGVDTQYF. CDR3 sequence (DNA): TGTGCCAGTACCTCGTTCGACCAGGGGGTGGATACGCAGTATTTT. The chain is built from TRBV19 and TRBJ2-3; 7 nucleotides agree with TRBD1. V shed 7 bases and J 6 bases; nucleotides not matched to a gene: 13. The CDR3 is 15 residues long. From germline, CDR1 is LNHDA and CDR2 SQIVND (reference sequence).

This clonotype has just a few counts. DNA of the CDR3: TGTGCCAGCAGCTTAGGTAATTGGGGCAATCAGCCCCAGCATTTT. Its protein is CASSLGNWGNQPQHF. This sequence joins TRBV7-9 and TRBJ1-5; D uncertain. The CDR3 covers 15 residues. In germline, CDR1 is SEHNR, CDR2 FQNEAQ (reference sequence). The ends were cut back, 1 base at V and 2 bases at J, with 9 bases in the middle.

This clonotype appeared many times. The chain links TRBV20-1 to TRBJ2-1, with TRBD2 as a possible D gene (5 bases). The V and J ends lost 6 bases and 8 bases respectively, with 29 bases between them. The V gene's germline CDR1 is DFQATT and CDR2 SNEGSKA (reference sequence). The CDR3 sequence is 17 residues long. In DNA, the CDR3 is TGCAGTGCCGAAACAAATCAAAGGTCGGGCGGACTGGATGAGCAGTTCTTC. This gives the protein CSAETNQRSGGLDEQFF.